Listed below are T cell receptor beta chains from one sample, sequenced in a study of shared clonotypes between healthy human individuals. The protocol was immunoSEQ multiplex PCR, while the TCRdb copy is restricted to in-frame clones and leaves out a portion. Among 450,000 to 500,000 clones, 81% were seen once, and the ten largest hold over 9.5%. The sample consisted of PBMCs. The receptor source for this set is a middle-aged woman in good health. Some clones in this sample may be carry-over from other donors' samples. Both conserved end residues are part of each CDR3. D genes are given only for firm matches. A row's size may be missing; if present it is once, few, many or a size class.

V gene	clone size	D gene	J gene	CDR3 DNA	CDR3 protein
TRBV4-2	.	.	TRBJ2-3	TGTGCCAGCAGCCAAGTTGTTGGAGTTGCAGATACGCAGTATTTT	CASSQVVGVADTQYF
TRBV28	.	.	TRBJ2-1	TGTGCCATCCTCGGGTACAATGAGCAGTTCTTC	CAILGYNEQFF
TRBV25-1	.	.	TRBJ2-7	TGTGCCAGCAGCCCAAGTCGGGCCCCCTACGAGCAGTACTTC	CASSPSRAPYEQYF
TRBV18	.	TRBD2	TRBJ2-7	TGTGCCAGCTCACCGCTCGGGGGAGGGGTCTACGAGCAGTACTTC	CASSPLGGGVYEQYF
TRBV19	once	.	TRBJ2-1	TGTGCCAGTAGTACCGGGACGGAACACAATGAGCAGTTCTTC	CASSTGTEHNEQFF
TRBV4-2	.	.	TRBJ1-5	TGTGCCAGCAGCCAGACAGGACAATGGAATCGGCCCCAGCATTTT	CASSQTGQWNRPQHF
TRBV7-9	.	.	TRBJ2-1	TGTGCCAGCAGCTTTGGGCGGGACCCCTACAATGAGCAGTTCTTC	CASSFGRDPYNEQFF
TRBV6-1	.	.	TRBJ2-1	TGTGCCAGCACCCCCTCGGGACTTTACAATGAGCAGTTCTTC	CASTPSGLYNEQFF
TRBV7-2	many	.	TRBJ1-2	TGTGCCAGCAGCCCGGCCGGGGAAACCTATGGCTACACCTTC	CASSPAGETYGYTF
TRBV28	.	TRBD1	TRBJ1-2	TGTGCCAGCAGTTTATTTGTAGGGGGCTACGGCTACACCTTC	CASSLFVGGYGYTF
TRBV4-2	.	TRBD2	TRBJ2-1	TGTGCCAGCAGCCAAGATCAATACCCAGGGACTAGCGGGAGTAAGTTCTTC	CASSQDQYPGTSGSKFF
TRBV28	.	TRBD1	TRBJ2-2	TGTGCCAGCGACAGGGGGGTGGTCGGCGGGGAGCTGTTTTTT	CASDRGVVGGELFF
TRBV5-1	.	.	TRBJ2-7	TGCGCCAGCAGCTTGTTCCCAGGAACCTACGAGCAGTACTTC	CASSLFPGTYEQYF
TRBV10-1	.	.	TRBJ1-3	TGCGCCAGCAGTGAAGGGGTGTATGGCAACACCATATATTTT	CASSEGVYGNTIYF
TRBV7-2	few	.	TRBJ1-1	TGTGCCAGCGGGGGGTCCATGAACACTGAAGCTTTCTTT	CASGGSMNTEAFF
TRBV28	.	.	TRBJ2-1	TGTGCCAGCAGTTTATTGGCGGACGGGCAGTTCTTC	CASSLLADGQFF
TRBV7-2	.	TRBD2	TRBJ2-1	TGTGCCAGCAGCCCTGGACTAGCCCTTAGCTCCTACAATGAGCAGTTCTTC	CASSPGLALSSYNEQFF
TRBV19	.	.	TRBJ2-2	TGTGCCAGTAGTCCTGGGGGCACCGGGGAGCTGTTTTTT	CASSPGGTGELFF
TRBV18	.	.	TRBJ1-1	TGTGCCAGCTCACCACCTTCCCCCGGCGGGAACACTGAAGCTTTATTT	CASSPPSPGGNTEALF
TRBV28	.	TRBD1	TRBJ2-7	TGTGCCAGCAGTTTACCCCCGGGACAGGGCACCTACGAGCAGTACTTC	CASSLPPGQGTYEQYF